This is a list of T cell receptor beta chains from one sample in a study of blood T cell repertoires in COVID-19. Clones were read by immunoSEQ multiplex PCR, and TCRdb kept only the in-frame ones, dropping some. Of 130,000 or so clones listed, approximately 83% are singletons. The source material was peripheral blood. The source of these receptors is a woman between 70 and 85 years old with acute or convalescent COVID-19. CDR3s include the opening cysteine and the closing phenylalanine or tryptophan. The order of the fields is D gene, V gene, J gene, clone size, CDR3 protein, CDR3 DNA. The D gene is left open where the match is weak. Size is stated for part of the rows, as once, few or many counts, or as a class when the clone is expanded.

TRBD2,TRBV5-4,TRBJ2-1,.,CASSWTGGGYNEQFF,TGTGCCAGCAGCTGGACGGGGGGAGGCTACAATGAGCAGTTCTTC
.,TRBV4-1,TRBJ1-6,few,CASSPWTDPNSPLHF,TGCGCCAGCAGCCCTTGGACAGATCCTAATTCACCCCTCCACTTT
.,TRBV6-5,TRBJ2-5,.,CASGADTQETQYF,TGTGCCAGCGGCGCGGACACCCAAGAGACCCAGTACTTC
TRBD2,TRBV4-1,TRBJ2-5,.,CASSQGGKGLAGKPETQYF,TGCGCCAGCAGCCAGGGGGGGAAGGGACTAGCGGGGAAACCAGAGACCCAGTACTTC
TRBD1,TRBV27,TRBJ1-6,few,CASSRDSLNSPLHF,TGTGCCAGCAGTCGGGACAGTTTAAATTCACCCCTCCACTTT
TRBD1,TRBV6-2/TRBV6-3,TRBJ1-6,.,CASSFGTGAYSPLHF,TGTGCCAGCAGTTTCGGGACAGGTGCCTATTCACCCCTCCACTTT
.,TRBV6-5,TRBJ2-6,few,CASSYIGSSGANVLTF,TGTGCCAGCAGTTATATCGGTAGCTCTGGGGCCAACGTCCTGACTTTC
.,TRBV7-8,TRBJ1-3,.,CASSLQGSGNTIYF,TGTGCCAGCAGCTTGCAGGGAAGCGGAAACACCATATATTTT
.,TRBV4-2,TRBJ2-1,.,CASSQDQRQFNEQFF,TGTGCCAGCAGCCAAGACCAGCGGCAGTTCAATGAGCAGTTCTTC
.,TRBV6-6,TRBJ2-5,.,CASSRRGPETQYF,TGTGCCAGCAGCAGGCGGGGCCCGGAGACCCAGTACTTC
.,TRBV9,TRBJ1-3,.,CASSVSNTIYF,TGTGCCAGCAGCGTGAGTAACACCATATATTTT
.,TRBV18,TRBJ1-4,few,CASSPVTEINREEEKLFF,TGTGCCAGCTCACCGGTGACAGAAATAAATAGGGAAGAAGAAAAACTGTTTTTT
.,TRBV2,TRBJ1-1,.,CASSVSQWEQDHAEAFF,TGTGCCAGCAGTGTCTCCCAATGGGAACAGGATCACGCTGAAGCTTTCTTT
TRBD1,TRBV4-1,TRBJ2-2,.,CASSPGQGGISGELFF,TGCGCCAGCAGCCCCGGACAGGGAGGAATCAGCGGGGAGCTGTTTTTT
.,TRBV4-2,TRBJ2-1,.,CASSQDRDYANEQFF,TGTGCCAGCAGCCAAGATCGCGACTACGCCAATGAGCAGTTCTTC
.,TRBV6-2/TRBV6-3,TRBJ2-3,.,CASSPLPYGTDTQYF,TGTGCCAGCAGTCCACTGCCTTACGGCACAGATACGCAGTATTTT
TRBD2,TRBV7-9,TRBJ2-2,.,CASSIMGRANTGELFF,TGTGCCAGCTCCATTATGGGGAGGGCGAACACCGGGGAGCTGTTTTTT
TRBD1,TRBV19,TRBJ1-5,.,CASSSQDRFSNQPQHF,TGTGCCAGTAGTTCCCAGGACAGGTTCAGCAATCAGCCCCAGCATTTT
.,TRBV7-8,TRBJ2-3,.,CASSPLAETDTQYF,TGTGCCAGCAGCCCTCTTGCGGAGACAGATACGCAGTATTTT
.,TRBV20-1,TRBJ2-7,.,CSARTTYEQYF,TGCAGTGCTAGGACAACCTACGAGCAGTACTTC
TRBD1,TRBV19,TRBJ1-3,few,CASSKGAVRSGNTIYF,TGTGCCAGTAGTAAGGGGGCGGTGCGCTCTGGAAACACCATATATTTT
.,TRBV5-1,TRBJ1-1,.,CASGLGQLNTEAFF,TGCGCCAGCGGCCTAGGACAGCTGAACACTGAAGCTTTCTTT
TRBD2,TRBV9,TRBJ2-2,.,CASTGGPNTGELFF,TGTGCCAGTACGGGGGGGCCGAACACCGGGGAGCTGTTTTTT
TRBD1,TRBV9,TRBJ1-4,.,CASSEGQDSLGEKLFF,TGTGCCAGCAGCGAAGGACAGGACTCCCTTGGTGAAAAACTGTTTTTT
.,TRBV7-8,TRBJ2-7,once,CASSQTGNLGYEQYF,TGTGCCAGCAGCCAGACCGGGAACTTGGGGTACGAGCAGTACTTC
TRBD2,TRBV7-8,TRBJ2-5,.,CASSQRDPETQYF,TGTGCCAGCAGCCAGCGGGATCCAGAGACCCAGTACTTC
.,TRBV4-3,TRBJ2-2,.,CASSQAMGLRSGELFF,TGCGCCAGCAGCCAAGCGATGGGGCTGAGGTCCGGGGAGCTGTTTTTT